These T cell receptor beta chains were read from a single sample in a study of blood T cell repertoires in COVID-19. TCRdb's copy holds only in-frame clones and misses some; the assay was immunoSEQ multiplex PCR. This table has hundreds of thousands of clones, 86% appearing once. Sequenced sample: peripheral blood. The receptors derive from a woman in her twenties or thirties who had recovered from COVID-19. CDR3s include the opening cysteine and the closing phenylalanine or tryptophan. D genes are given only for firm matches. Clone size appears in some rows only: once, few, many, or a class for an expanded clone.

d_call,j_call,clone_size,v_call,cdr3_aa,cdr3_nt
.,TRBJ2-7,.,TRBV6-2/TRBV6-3,CASSFYGTGEQYF,TGTGCCAGCAGTTTCTATGGTACTGGCGAGCAGTACTTC
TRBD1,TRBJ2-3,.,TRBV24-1,CATSDSGQGLSTDTQYF,TGTGCCACCAGTGATTCGGGACAGGGCCTAAGCACAGATACGCAGTATTTT
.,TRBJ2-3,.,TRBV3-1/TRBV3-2,CASSQGETEGSTDTQYF,TGTGCCAGCAGCCAAGGTGAAACGGAGGGGAGCACAGATACGCAGTATTTT
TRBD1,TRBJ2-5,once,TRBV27,CASSWGQQETQYF,TGTGCCAGCAGTTGGGGACAGCAAGAGACCCAGTACTTC
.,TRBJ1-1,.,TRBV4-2,CASSQDPTSNTEAFF,TGTGCCAGCAGCCAAGATCCCACAAGTAACACTGAAGCTTTCTTT
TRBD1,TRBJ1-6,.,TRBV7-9,CASSRAQGAGGSPLHF,TGTGCCAGCAGCCGAGCCCAGGGGGCTGGGGGATCACCCCTCCACTTT
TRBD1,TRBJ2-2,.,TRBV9,CASSSWTGGDTGELFF,TGTGCCAGCAGCTCTTGGACAGGGGGCGACACCGGGGAGCTGTTTTTT
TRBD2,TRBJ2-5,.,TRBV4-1,CASSQDQREWGETQYF,TGCGCCAGCAGCCAAGACCAGCGGGAGTGGGGAGAGACCCAGTACTTC
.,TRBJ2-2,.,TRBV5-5,CASSWGGDTGELFF,TGTGCCAGCAGCTGGGGCGGGGACACCGGGGAGCTGTTTTTT
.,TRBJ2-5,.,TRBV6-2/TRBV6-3,CASSKRLGVLETQYF,TGTGCCAGCAGTAAACGACTAGGAGTGCTAGAGACCCAGTACTTC
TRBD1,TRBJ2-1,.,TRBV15,CATSRAPGQVFNEQFF,TGTGCCACCAGCAGAGCACCGGGACAGGTATTCAATGAGCAGTTCTTC
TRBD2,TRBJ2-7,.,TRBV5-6,CASSWAPGSGDEQYF,TGTGCCAGCAGCTGGGCCCCAGGAAGCGGGGACGAGCAGTACTTC
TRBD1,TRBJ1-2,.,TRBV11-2,CASSPGYRTGTGYTF,TGTGCCAGCAGCCCAGGGTATAGGACAGGGACCGGCTACACCTTC
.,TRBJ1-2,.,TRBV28,CASSSVGDPNYGYTF,TGTGCCAGCAGCTCCGTAGGGGATCCTAACTATGGCTACACCTTC
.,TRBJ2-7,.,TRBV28,CASSTPAPTSGFYEQYF,TGTGCCAGCAGCACGCCGGCCCCGACGTCGGGTTTTTACGAGCAGTACTTC
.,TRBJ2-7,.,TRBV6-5,CASSYSTRSAYEQYF,TGTGCCAGCAGTTACTCGACCCGGAGTGCCTACGAGCAGTACTTC
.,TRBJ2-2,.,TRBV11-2,CASSLQGLNTGELFF,TGTGCCAGCAGCTTACAGGGATTAAACACCGGGGAGCTGTTTTTT
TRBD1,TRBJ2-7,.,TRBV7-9,CASSGRDRAYEQYF,TGTGCCAGCAGCGGTCGGGACAGGGCTTACGAGCAGTACTTC
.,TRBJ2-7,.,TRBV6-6,CASGDEGEEQYF,TGTGCCAGCGGGGACGAGGGGGAAGAGCAGTACTTC
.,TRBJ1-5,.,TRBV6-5,CASSPGVGQPQHF,TGTGCCAGCAGTCCGGGAGTCGGGCAGCCCCAGCATTTT
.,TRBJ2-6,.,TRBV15,CATSREQGSGANVLTF,TGTGCCACCAGCAGAGAACAGGGCAGTGGGGCCAACGTCCTGACTTTC
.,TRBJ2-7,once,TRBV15,CATSREVSGPRGEQYF,TGTGCCACCAGCAGAGAGGTCTCGGGTCCGAGAGGAGAGCAGTACTTC
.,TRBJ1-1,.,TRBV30,CAWGRDGEAFF,TGTGCCTGGGGTCGAGATGGTGAAGCTTTCTTT
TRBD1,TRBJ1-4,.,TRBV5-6,CASSSLTGTLEKLFF,TGTGCCAGCAGTTCCCTGACAGGGACCCTCGAAAAACTGTTTTTT
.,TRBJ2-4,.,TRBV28,CASSPTTGSLAKNIQYF,TGTGCCAGCAGTCCAACTACGGGGTCTTTAGCCAAAAACATTCAGTACTTC
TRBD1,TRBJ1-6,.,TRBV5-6,CASSLVRDRYSPLHF,TGTGCCAGCAGCTTAGTAAGGGACAGATATTCACCCCTCCACTTT
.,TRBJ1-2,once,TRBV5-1,CASSLELSNYGYTF,TGCGCCAGCAGCTTGGAGCTCTCCAACTATGGCTACACCTTC
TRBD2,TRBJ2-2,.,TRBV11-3,CASSVSGGNTGELFF,TGTGCCAGCAGCGTTAGCGGGGGGAACACCGGGGAGCTGTTTTTT
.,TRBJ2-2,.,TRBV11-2,CASSLSSSGVGELFF,TGTGCCAGCAGCTTAAGTTCTTCGGGGGTCGGGGAGCTGTTTTTT
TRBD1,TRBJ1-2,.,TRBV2,CASIRGQGARGYTF,TGTGCCAGCATTCGAGGACAGGGGGCGCGGGGCTACACCTTC
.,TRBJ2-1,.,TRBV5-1,CASSFPGDAYNEQFF,TGCGCCAGCAGCTTTCCAGGGGACGCTTACAATGAGCAGTTCTTC
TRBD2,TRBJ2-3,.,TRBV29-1,CSVRDYRTDTQYF,TGCAGCGTCCGGGACTATAGAACAGATACGCAGTATTTT
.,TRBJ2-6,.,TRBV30,CAWSALDSLGANVLTF,TGTGCCTGGAGTGCCCTAGACAGTTTAGGGGCCAACGTCCTGACTTTC
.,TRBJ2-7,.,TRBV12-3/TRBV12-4,CASSRSSYEQYF,TGTGCCAGCAGCCGGAGCTCCTACGAGCAGTACTTC
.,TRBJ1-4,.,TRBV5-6,CASRLNANEKLFF,TGTGCCAGCAGACTAAACGCCAATGAAAAACTGTTTTTT
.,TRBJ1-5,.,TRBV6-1,CASSEFYSNQPQHF,TGTGCCAGCAGTGAATTCTATAGCAATCAGCCCCAGCATTTT
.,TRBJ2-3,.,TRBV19,CASNNAASTDTQYF,TGTGCCAGTAATAATGCGGCTAGCACAGATACGCAGTATTTT
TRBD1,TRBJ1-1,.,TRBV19,CASSYRGDTEAFF,TGTGCCAGTAGTTACAGGGGCGACACTGAAGCTTTCTTT
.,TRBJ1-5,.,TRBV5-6,CASSLGSNSNQPQHF,TGTGCCAGCAGCTTGGGGAGTAATAGCAATCAGCCCCAGCATTTT
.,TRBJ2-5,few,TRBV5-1,CASSLDSPGTQYF,TGCGCCAGCAGCTTGGACAGTCCAGGGACCCAGTACTTC
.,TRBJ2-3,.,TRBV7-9,CASSPTGAFRDTQYF,TGTGCCAGCAGCCCAACGGGAGCCTTTCGAGATACGCAGTATTTT
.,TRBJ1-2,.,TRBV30,CAYVAVGGEGYTF,TGTGCCTACGTCGCCGTCGGGGGAGAGGGCTACACCTTC
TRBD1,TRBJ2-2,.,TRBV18,CASSFTGGTGELFF,TGTGCCAGCTCGTTCACAGGGGGCACCGGGGAGCTGTTTTTT
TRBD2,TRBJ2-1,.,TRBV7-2,CASSLAVGLAGGGEQFF,TGTGCCAGCAGCTTAGCGGTAGGACTAGCGGGAGGAGGTGAGCAGTTCTTC
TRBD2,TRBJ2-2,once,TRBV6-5,CASSLSGRGELFF,TGTGCCAGCAGTCTATCCGGGAGGGGGGAGCTGTTTTTT
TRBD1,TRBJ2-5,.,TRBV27,CASSSRGRGMRFQETQYF,TGTGCCAGCAGTTCTCGAGGCAGGGGGATGAGGTTTCAAGAGACCCAGTACTTC
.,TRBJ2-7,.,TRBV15,CATSRGLEGIYEQYF,TGTGCCACCAGCAGAGGATTGGAGGGGATCTACGAGCAGTACTTC
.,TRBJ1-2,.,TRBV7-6,CASSLGAGHGYTF,TGTGCCAGCAGCTTAGGTGCAGGGCATGGCTACACCTTC
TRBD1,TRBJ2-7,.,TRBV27,CASSGTGHYEQYF,TGTGCCAGCAGCGGGACAGGCCACTACGAGCAGTACTTC
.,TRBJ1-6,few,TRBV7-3,CASSLGGNSPLHF,TGTGCCAGCAGCCTAGGAGGGAATTCACCCCTCCACTTT